This TCR beta chain derives from a study of blood T cells in healthy people across ages (dated by TCRdb to 2013 to 2016). About the full investigation: In model experiments, roughly one uniquely barcoded TCR beta cDNA molecule per two T cells was captured by template switching. The study measured age-related changes in TCR beta repertoire diversity using deep sequencing normalized with unique cDNA molecular identifiers. The donors were split into four age groups: young (average about 15 years), middle-aged (about 40), aged (more than 55) and long-lived (approximately 80). Donors of different ages were randomly distributed across sequencing lanes to avoid experimental bias. Using the same blood draw, the study looked at two additional independent replicas of 1 million unique cDNA reads for two donors, one aged 18 to 30 and the other aged 80 or older.

Note on this clonotype: Its target antigen remains unknown. Per-base qualities were not stored, and no clone one base away is much larger.

The donors were roughly 40 Caucasian individuals from Russia, aged roughly 6 to 100 years, who were systemically healthy. About 10 milliliters of peripheral blood were drawn from each donor into EDTA-treated Vacutainer tubes. Ficoll-Paque density-gradient centrifugation was used to isolate PBMCs, with at least 6 million per sample. Total RNA, at least 5.5 micrograms per sample, was extracted from PBMCs with Trizol reagent. Naive CD45RAhigh/CD27high T cell percentages were measured by flow cytometry on a PBMC aliquot from every donor. The germline V gene (reference sequence) specifies SEHNR as CDR1 and FQNEAQ as CDR2. From cysteine to phenylalanine, the CDR3 is 16 amino acids long. Only the CDR3 part of the read is kept: 48 bases, read in frame from the first base. Libraries were prepared through 5' RACE. The data were produced on an Illumina HiSeq 2500. A second PCR of about 7 to 12 cycles was performed with a sample-barcoded 5' primer and a J-beta primer mix. Each TCR beta cDNA molecule received a unique molecular identifier from a template-switch 5' adaptor carrying 12 random nucleotides. At least 3 million CDR3-containing paired-end reads were obtained from each sample. All of the RNA was converted into first-strand cDNA using the Mint cDNA synthesis kit, with a TRBC-specific oligonucleotide serving as the primer. After uracil-DNA glycosylase treatment, a first 18-cycle PCR used universal primers M1SS and BC2_uni_R on all cDNA. As for the original processing: Each sample was normalized by randomly selecting 1 million high-quality reads, each carrying a distinct molecular identifier. Reads sharing molecular identifiers were discarded rather than binned into consensus sequences. MiTCR, set to a Q25 quality threshold and the strictest error-elimination algorithm, was used for CDR3 identification, clonotype clustering and error correction. A nonparametric unseen species model with Euler transformation was used to estimate lower-bound total TCR beta diversity. TCRdb reprocessing: public reads trimmed at Q25 with fastp, clones called with MiXCR, in-frame beta chains kept. Identical CDR3 proteins give one entry, which carries the most common genes and DNA. TCRdb, not the authors, supplied the V and J calls. For this sample there are about 680,000 distinct CDR3 sequences; around 45% appear just once. The top ten constitute about 32% of the sample.

Here is what the overall study found, with its caveats: Observed TCR beta diversity correlated strongly with the percentage of naive T cells measured by flow cytometry. Observed TCR beta diversity per million T cells fell roughly linearly with age, and a significant reduction was already apparent by age roughly 40. Estimates of total diversity based on one million sequenced T cells were considered lower bounds and underestimates. Since profiling was done on bulk unsorted PBMCs, naive and antigen-experienced compartments could not be conclusively compared. Because the CMV infection status of the donors was unknown, age-related changes in expanded clonotypes may potentially have been confounded. Compared with the aged group, more naive CD4+ T cells, fewer expanded clones and increased TCR diversity were shown by the long-lived group, suggesting age selection.

Recombination joined TRBV7-9 with TRBJ2-7; 9 central nucleotides agree with TRBD1. The J call may be in error: the DNA end matches TRBJ2-5 better. The sequenced sample consisted of blood. This receptor was identified in a woman aged 60-75 years in good health. In nucleotides, the sequence is TGTGCCAGCAGCTTAGCGAGGACAGGGGCTGAGGAGACCCAGTACTTC. The translation is CASSLARTGAEETQYF.